This paragraph covers one T cell receptor beta chain sequence. The antigen remains unidentified. The CDR3 has 14 residues. The V gene end was trimmed by 0 bases and the J gene end by 5 bases; junction bases not matched to a gene: 4. Germline CDR1 SGHTA, CDR2 FQGNSA. The sample belongs to a study of cytomegalovirus exposure and HLA in healthy donors. General study results and limits: What TCR beta sequences reportedly achieved was accurate prediction of HLA-A and HLA-B alleles in most subjects. In a later analysis, an Asian-associated ancestry cluster reportedly showed fewer N-insertions than the approximately 660-donor mean. The classifier, whose performance was assessed in both the original and validation cohorts, reportedly diagnosed cytomegalovirus status with high specificity and sensitivity.

The PCR had 60 Vbeta and 13 Jbeta primers. Generated by immunoSEQ multiplex PCR, the TCRdb table keeps only in-frame clones and is missing some. Of some 150,000 clones detected, over 70% appear once; the ten largest clones hold around 2.3%. Sequencing input: PBMCs. The sequence came from a man aged 30 to 39 in good health and CMV-seronegative. J is TRBJ2-7 and V is TRBV7-2; 7 nucleotides align to TRBD1. This CDR3 is CASSLAQGVNEQYF. The CDR3, as DNA: TGTGCCAGCAGCTTAGCTCAGGGGGTGAACGAGCAGTACTTC. The whole variable domain, filled in from reference TRBV7-2 and TRBJ2-7, reads GAGVSQSPSNKVTEKGKDVELRCDPISGHTALYWYRQSLGQGLEFLIYFQGNSAPDKSGLPSDRFSAERTGGSVSTLTIQRTQQEDSAVYLCASSLAQGVNEQYFGPGTRLTVT.